This T cell receptor beta chain was identified in a study of T cell repertoires in cytomegalovirus infection. About the study: Recently described HLA-C-restricted plus well-studied HLA-B-restricted CMV epitopes were used. An indication of both CMV infection and matching HLA type came from public TCR beta signatures.

In its sample, this clonotype was seen a few times. The antigen remains undetermined. Study outcomes and limitations: Accumulated public TCR beta family frequency recognized individuals carrying CMV together with the relevant HLA.

Trimming left V 5 bases short and J 1 base short, with 17 bases between. The CDR3 is 16 amino acids. From germline, CDR1 is MNHNS and CDR2 SASEGT. Using its own MiXCR run on the reads, TCRdb lists one record per CDR3 protein. The sample contains around 570,000 distinct CDR3 sequences, 35% to 50% of which appear only once. This sequence originates from a human donor in good health (CMV status not recorded). Some clones in this sample may be carry-over from other donors' samples. The source was cultured PBMCs, collected from culture after CMV antigen stimulation. J is TRBJ2-5 and V is TRBV6-1; possibly TRBD2 for D (6 bases). The CDR3 sequence is CASSPPVAASQETQYF. DNA of the CDR3: TGTGCCAGCAGTCCCCCAGTAGCGGCCTCCCAAGAGACCCAGTACTTC.